This is a list of T cell receptor beta chains from one sample in a study of blood T cell repertoires in COVID-19. The method was immunoSEQ multiplex PCR; TCRdb's version includes in-frame clones alone and lacks a portion of them. The repertoire includes some 190,000 clones, 82% of them detected once, and roughly 8% sits in the top ten. Sequenced sample: peripheral blood. Receptors were obtained from a woman between 55 and 75 years old with COVID-19, enrolled during active disease. Each CDR3 is given with its conserved first and last residue. The D gene is left open where the match is weak. Only some rows state a clone size, as once, few, many or a class for expanded clones.

J | size | V | D | CDR3 | DNA
TRBJ2-7 | . | TRBV6-6 | . | CASSRLADSYEQYF | TGTGCCAGCAGCCGGTTAGCGGACTCCTACGAGCAGTACTTC
TRBJ2-1 | . | TRBV11-2 | TRBD2 | CASSGRTSGGAGEQFF | TGTGCCAGCAGCGGGAGGACTAGCGGGGGGGCCGGTGAGCAGTTCTTC
TRBJ1-5 | . | TRBV28 | . | CASSFGGAHQPQHF | TGTGCCAGCAGTTTTGGGGGGGCCCATCAGCCCCAGCATTTT
TRBJ1-4 | . | TRBV7-8 | . | CASSDSVLRGGEKLFF | TGTGCCAGCAGTGATTCGGTATTGAGGGGAGGCGAAAAACTGTTTTTT
TRBJ1-6 | once | TRBV5-1 | . | CASSLGQGGNSPLHF | TGCGCCAGCAGCTTGGGTCAGGGAGGTAATTCACCCCTCCACTTT
TRBJ1-6 | . | TRBV28 | TRBD1 | CASSTRDRGRKSYNSPLHF | TGTGCCAGCAGTACCCGGGACAGGGGGCGGAAGTCCTATAATTCACCCCTCCACTTT
TRBJ2-2 | . | TRBV5-1 | . | CASSEQQRGGGELFF | TGCGCCAGCAGCGAACAACAAAGGGGTGGCGGGGAGCTGTTTTTT
TRBJ1-5 | . | TRBV20-1 | . | CSVGRNQPQHF | TGCAGTGTGGGCAGAAATCAGCCCCAGCATTTT
TRBJ1-6 | . | TRBV24-1 | . | CATSDPREGGPLHF | TGTGCCACCAGTGACCCGAGAGAGGGAGGACCCCTCCACTTT
TRBJ2-1 | . | TRBV12-3/TRBV12-4 | TRBD2 | CASDHPSGTGSFF | TGTGCCTCAGATCACCCTAGCGGGACCGGTAGCTTCTTC
TRBJ2-1 | . | TRBV24-1 | TRBD2 | CATSVGLAPYTEQFF | TGTGCCACCAGCGTGGGACTAGCGCCTTACACTGAGCAGTTCTTC
TRBJ2-2 | . | TRBV9 | TRBD2 | CASSVGFGGVTGELFF | TGTGCCAGCAGCGTAGGCTTTGGGGGGGTGACCGGGGAGCTGTTTTTT
TRBJ1-1 | once | TRBV5-1 | TRBD1 | CASSPRTGQGALNTEAFF | TGCGCCAGCAGCCCCCGGACGGGACAGGGGGCTTTGAACACTGAAGCTTTCTTT
TRBJ2-2 | . | TRBV4-2 | . | CASSPHGTPASGELFF | TGTGCCAGCAGCCCTCATGGGACTCCAGCGTCCGGGGAGCTGTTTTTT
TRBJ1-5 | . | TRBV5-6 | . | CASSYQTGNSNQPQHF | TGTGCCAGCAGCTACCAGACAGGTAACAGCAATCAGCCCCAGCATTTT
TRBJ1-4 | . | TRBV19 | TRBD1 | CASSQTGGSEKLFF | TGTGCCAGTAGCCAGACAGGGGGTAGCGAAAAACTGTTTTTT
TRBJ1-5 | . | TRBV5-6 | . | CASSPSDGIRANQPQHF | TGTGCCAGCAGCCCTAGCGACGGGATAAGGGCTAATCAGCCCCAGCATTTT
TRBJ2-2 | . | TRBV5-1 | . | CASSLASGSGELFF | TGCGCCAGCAGCTTGGCCTCAGGGTCCGGGGAGCTGTTTTTT
TRBJ1-1 | . | TRBV19 | . | CASSLDSIGGKAFF | TGTGCCAGTAGTCTAGACAGCATTGGAGGGAAAGCTTTCTTT
TRBJ2-2 | . | TRBV29-1 | TRBD2 | CSVETSGRNTGELFF | TGCAGCGTTGAGACTAGCGGGAGGAATACCGGGGAGCTGTTTTTT
TRBJ2-1 | . | TRBV2 | TRBD2 | CASSALAGGGNEQFF | TGTGCCAGCAGTGCGCTAGCGGGAGGGGGCAATGAGCAGTTCTTC
TRBJ2-1 | . | TRBV6-5 | TRBD1 | CASSWGQGREQFF | TGTGCCAGCAGTTGGGGACAGGGACGAGAGCAGTTCTTC
TRBJ2-2 | few | TRBV27 | . | CASSSLPPIPGPINTGELFF | TGTGCCAGCAGTTCTTTACCACCGATTCCGGGTCCCATTAACACCGGGGAGCTGTTTTTT
TRBJ2-3 | . | TRBV19 | TRBD1 | CASNAGTGFTDTQYF | TGTGCCAGTAACGCCGGGACAGGCTTCACAGATACGCAGTATTTT
TRBJ2-2 | few | TRBV24-1 | . | CATSDSTGTPLNTGELFF | TGTGCCACCAGTGATTCCACCGGGACACCCCTCAACACCGGGGAGCTGTTTTTT
TRBJ2-7 | few | TRBV7-9 | TRBD2 | CASSPTSGSHYYEQYF | TGTGCCAGCAGCCCAACTAGCGGGAGTCACTACTACGAGCAGTACTTC
TRBJ2-7 | . | TRBV6-2/TRBV6-3 | . | CASSYSDPRVKPSYEQYF | TGTGCCAGCAGTTACTCAGACCCGCGGGTGAAACCGTCATACGAGCAGTACTTC
TRBJ2-3 | . | TRBV6-2/TRBV6-3 | . | CASSFTGPEAADTQYF | TGTGCCAGCAGCTTCACCGGGCCAGAAGCGGCAGATACGCAGTATTTT
TRBJ1-4 | . | TRBV28 | . | CASSRQGTNEKLFF | TGTGCCAGCAGTCGCCAGGGGACTAATGAAAAACTGTTTTTT
TRBJ2-3 | . | TRBV2 | . | CASCGAYPDTQYF | TGTGCCAGCTGCGGGGCTTACCCAGATACGCAGTATTTT
TRBJ1-6 | few | TRBV11-2 | . | CASSFSYLSPLHF | TGTGCCAGCAGCTTTAGCTACCTGTCACCCCTCCACTTT
TRBJ1-2 | few | TRBV19 | . | CASSIANREGTGYTF | TGTGCCAGTAGTATAGCCAACAGGGAAGGGACGGGCTACACCTTC
TRBJ1-1 | . | TRBV4-1 | TRBD1 | CASSHRPGQGNTEAFF | TGCGCCAGCAGCCACCGACCGGGACAGGGGAACACTGAAGCTTTCTTT
TRBJ1-2 | . | TRBV5-4 | . | CASSLENTGYNGYTF | TGTGCCAGCAGCTTGGAGAATACAGGGTACAATGGCTACACCTTC
TRBJ1-2 | . | TRBV6-1 | TRBD1 | CASSEDRVYGYTF | TGTGCCAGCAGCGAAGACAGGGTCTATGGCTACACCTTC
TRBJ1-5 | . | TRBV19 | . | CASIGTGTSFDSNQPQHF | TGTGCCAGTATTGGAACCGGGACATCCTTTGATAGCAATCAGCCCCAGCATTTT
TRBJ2-5 | . | TRBV6-5 | . | CASSYSRQRETQYF | TGTGCCAGCAGTTACTCGCGGCAGCGGGAGACCCAGTACTTC